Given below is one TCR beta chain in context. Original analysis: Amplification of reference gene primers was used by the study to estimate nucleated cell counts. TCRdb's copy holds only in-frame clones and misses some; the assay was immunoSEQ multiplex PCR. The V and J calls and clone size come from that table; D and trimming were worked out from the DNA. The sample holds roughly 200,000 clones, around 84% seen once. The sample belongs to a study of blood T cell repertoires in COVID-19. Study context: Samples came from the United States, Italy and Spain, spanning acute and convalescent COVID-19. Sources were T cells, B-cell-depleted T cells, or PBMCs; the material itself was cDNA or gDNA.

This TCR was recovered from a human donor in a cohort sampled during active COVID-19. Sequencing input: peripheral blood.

The CDR3 DNA follows: TGTGCCAGCAGCCCCGAACAGTCCGGGGCCAACGTCCTGACTTTC. Its translation: CASSPEQSGANVLTF. The chain recombines TRBV6-5 with TRBJ2-6; D ambiguous. Between the trimmed V and J ends, which lost 6 bases and 4 bases, there was a span of 13 bases. CDR1 and CDR2 from the germline V gene are MNHEY and SVGAGI. The CDR3 totals 15 residues.